Below, 8 T cell receptor beta chains from the same sample are listed, as sequenced in a study of T cell responses to AZD1222 COVID-19 vaccine. Sequencing was performed with immunoSEQ multiplex PCR; in TCRdb, only in-frame clones are kept and a portion is missing. The sample shows 130,000 to 150,000 clones, nearly 90% of them seen only once. The source material was peripheral blood, sampled 28 days after the second dose of the MenACWY control vaccine. The receptors were sampled from an adult who received the MenACWY meningococcal vaccine as a control.

The chain links TRBV19 to TRBJ2-7; tentative D call: TRBD1 (6 bases). The CDR3 extends over 13 amino acids. CDR1 is LNHDA and CDR2 is SQIVND in the germline V gene (reference sequence). V lost 0 bases and J lost 10, with 13 bases in between. The CDR3 DNA follows: TGTGCCAGTAGTATAGAGGGGACAAGGCCCCAGTACTTC. This codes for CASSIEGTRPQYF.

This rearrangement joins TRBV18 to TRBJ2-1; 10 nucleotides agree with TRBD1. CDR3 size: 14 residues. V trimming: 8 bases; J trimming: 6 bases; junction bases outside the gene matches: 7. Germline-derived CDR1 and CDR2 are KGHSH and LQKENI. CDR3 nucleotides: TGTGCCAGCCCTCCGGGACAGGGGAGCAATGAGCAGTTCTTC. Amino acids: CASPPGQGSNEQFF.

The rearrangement joins TRBV10-3 to TRBJ2-7, with D possibly TRBD1 on 6 matching bases. The germline V gene has CDR1 ENHRY and CDR2 SYGVKD. V lost 8 bases and J lost 2, with 7 bases in between. The CDR3 is 11 amino acids. CDR3 coding DNA: TGTGCCATCGGACAGACCTACGAGCAGTACTTC. As protein: CAIGQTYEQYF.

The J gene is TRBJ2-1, the V gene TRBV4-2, with D possibly being TRBD1 (6 bases). The V gene's germline CDR1 is LGHNA and CDR2 YNFKEQ. The CDR3 is made up of 14 amino acids. V lost 1 base and J lost 10, with 14 bases in between. In nucleotides, the CDR3 is TGTGCCAGCAGCCAAGCCCCAGGGGTAGGGGAGCAGTTCTTC. As protein: CASSQAPGVGEQFF.

This sequence joins TRBV5-1 and TRBJ1-2; 9 bases align to TRBD1. The ends lost 2 bases at V and 2 bases at J; junction bases unmatched: 1. CDR3 length: 14 residues. Germline V lookup: CDR1 SGHRS, CDR2 YFSETQ. The CDR3 sequence: CASSLTGGNYGYTF. In nucleotides, the CDR3 is TGCGCCAGCAGCTTAACAGGGGGCAACTATGGCTACACCTTC.

DNA for the CDR3: TGTGCCAGCAGCTACAGGGGCGAGAGACCTGAAGCTTTCTTT. The encoded protein is CASSYRGERPEAFF. The chain carries TRBV5-8 and TRBJ1-1; 7 bases agree with TRBD1. The trim removed 3 bases at V and 6 bases at J, leaving 8 bases unmatched. This CDR3 has 14 residues. Germline loops: CDR1 SGHTS, CDR2 YDEGEE.

The rearrangement links TRBV30 to TRBJ1-2; D might be TRBD1 (6 bases). V was shortened by 0 bases and J by 4 bases, with 12 bases between the two germline ends. Per germline, CDR1 GTSNPN and CDR2 SVGIG (reference sequence). The CDR3 has 14 amino acids. In nucleotides, the CDR3 is TGTGCCTGGAGTGTGGGGGGGCGAGGCTATGGCTACACCTTC. It yields the protein CAWSVGGRGYGYTF.

The chain has TRBV5-6 and TRBJ1-1; D is uncertain. The CDR3 is 15 residues long. The ends were cut back, 2 bases at V and 5 bases at J, with 16 bases in the middle. Germline assignment: CDR1 SGHDT and CDR2 YYEEEE. This CDR3 is CASSFFGGGWTEAFF. In DNA form, the CDR3 reads TGTGCCAGCAGCTTCTTTGGTGGCGGGTGGACTGAAGCTTTCTTT. Drawing the rest from reference TRBV5-6 and TRBJ1-1, the complete variable domain is DAGVTQSPTHLIKTRGQQVTLRCSPKSGHDTVSWYQQALGQGPQFIFQYYEEEERQRGNFPDRFSGHQFPNYSSELNVNALLLGDSALYLCASSFFGGGWTEAFFGQGTRLTVV.